The 14 T cell receptor beta chains below were found in one sample sequenced in a study of T cell responses to AZD1222 COVID-19 vaccine. Sequenced by immunoSEQ multiplex PCR; TCRdb stores in-frame clones only, minus some. The sample holds around 120,000 clones; 93% are singletons and the top ten take less than 6%. Sample: peripheral blood, taken 28 days after the second AZD1222 dose. The receptors were gathered from an adult who received the AZD1222 COVID-19 vaccine.

This rearrangement joins TRBV10-3 to TRBJ1-2; the match to TRBD1 covers 7 bases. The CDR3 has 11 amino acids. J was trimmed by 6 bases and V by 7 bases; bases with no gene match: 2. From germline, CDR1 is ENHRY and CDR2 SYGVKD. The CDR3 loop is CAIIQGNGYTF. CDR3 DNA sequence: TGTGCCATCATACAGGGGAATGGCTACACCTTC.

The chain employs TRBV7-8 and TRBJ1-2, with D tentatively TRBD1 (5 bases). From germline, CDR1 is SGHVS and CDR2 FQNEAQ. The V gene lost 4 bases and the J gene lost 2 bases, with 14 bases spanning the gap. The CDR3 length is 15 residues. CDR3 in amino acids: CASSSDRQLNYGYTF. CDR3 nucleotide sequence: TGTGCCAGCAGCTCTGACAGACAACTAAACTATGGCTACACCTTC.

V and J are TRBV30 and TRBJ2-7, with a tentative D call TRBD2 (6 bases). Germline-derived CDR1 and CDR2 are GTSNPN and SVGIG (reference sequence). Trimming stripped 8 bases from V and 7 bases from J, with 15 bases between. The CDR3 consists of 11 residues. In DNA, the CDR3 is TGTGCCGGGACTGCGTTAAGGGAGCAGTACTTC. Translated, it gives CAGTALREQYF. Full variable domain (missing parts from reference TRBV30 and TRBJ2-7): SQTIHQWPATLVQPVGSPLSLECTVEGTSNPNLYWYRQAAGRGLQLLFYSVGIGQISSEVPQNLSASRPQDRQFILSSKKLLLSDSGFYLCAGTALREQYFGPGTRLTVT.

This clone was recorded only once. The rearrangement uses TRBV24-1 and TRBJ1-5, with a weak D call TRBD1 (5 bases). Deletions cut 3 bases from V and 5 bases from J, with 22 bases between. Germline CDR1 reads KGHDR; CDR2 reads SFDVKD. The CDR3 contains 18 residues. CDR3 residues: CATSDPRDSSLGDQPQHF. The CDR3, as DNA: TGTGCCACCAGTGATCCTCGGGACTCCTCGTTGGGGGATCAGCCCCAGCATTTT.

This chain joins TRBV19 and TRBJ2-3; no reliable D call. CDR1 and CDR2 (germline): LNHDA, SQIVND (reference sequence). With 7 bases removed from V and 0 bases from J, the gap between germline ends came to 8 bases. The CDR3 has 13 amino acids. CDR3 region: CASIGPSTDTQYF. The DNA for the CDR3 is TGTGCCAGTATAGGGCCTAGCACAGATACGCAGTATTTT. Together with reference TRBV19 and TRBJ2-3, the CDR3 gives the full variable domain: DGGITQSPKYLFRKEGQNVTLSCEQNLNHDAMYWYRQDPGQGLRLIYYSQIVNDFQKGDIAEGYSVSREKKESFPLTVTSAQKNPTAFYLCASIGPSTDTQYFGPGTRLTVL.

This rearrangement joins TRBV4-2 to TRBJ2-7; 7 bases match TRBD1. The CDR3 covers 15 residues. Losses at the gene ends were 1 base for V and 5 bases for J; bases not matched to a gene: 8. Germline CDR1 and CDR2: LGHNA and YNFKEQ. CDR3 sequence: CASSQVWTGIDEQYF. Written as DNA, the CDR3 is TGTGCCAGCAGCCAAGTCTGGACAGGTATTGACGAGCAGTACTTC.

The chain combines TRBV7-2 with TRBJ2-2, with D possibly called TRBD1 or TRBD2 (6 bases each). The CDR3 consists of 18 residues. Between the trimmed V and J ends, which lost 2 bases and 2 bases, there was a span of 18 bases. Germline V CDR1 and CDR2: SGHTA, FQGNSA. In nucleotides, the CDR3 is TGTGCCAGCAGCTTAATGGGGGGCGCATCCCTAAACACCGGGGAGCTGTTTTTT. Amino acids: CASSLMGGASLNTGELFF.

V gene TRBV6-2 or TRBV6-3 combines with J gene TRBJ2-7; D is unresolved. Germline CDR1 is MNHEY and CDR2 is SVGEGT. The CDR3 is made up of 13 amino acids. The ends were cut back, 5 bases at V and 3 bases at J, with 11 bases in the middle. The CDR3 sequence: CASSNLQDYEQYF. CDR3 nucleotide sequence: TGTGCCAGCAGTAACTTGCAGGACTACGAGCAGTACTTC.

The chain is built from TRBV6-2 or TRBV6-3 and TRBJ1-2; D is perhaps TRBD1 (6 bases). There are 13 residues in the CDR3. V was clipped by 8 bases and J by 2 bases, with 12 bases between them. Looked up from germline, CDR1 is MNHEY and CDR2 is SVGEGT. CDR3 DNA: TGTGCCAGCGGCCATGGGACAAACTATGGCTACACCTTC. Protein sequence: CASGHGTNYGYTF.

The DNA of the CDR3 is TGCAGCACCCGGGGCGTCGGGGGGTCGAACGAGCAGTACTTC. It codes for CSTRGVGGSNEQYF. The chain couples TRBV29-1 to TRBJ2-7; 7 nucleotides agree with TRBD2. CDR1 and CDR2 (germline): SQVTM, ANQGSEA. CDR3 length equals 14 residues. Losses at the gene ends were 8 bases for V and 5 bases for J; bases not matched to a gene: 15.

A single count supports this clone. This chain uses TRBV2 with TRBJ1-1, with D possibly matching TRBD1 (6 bases). V lost 8 bases and J lost 5, with 15 bases in between. Looked up from germline, CDR1 is SNHLY and CDR2 is FYNNEI. The CDR3 is made up of 13 amino acids. The CDR3 sequence is CASWGRLGTEAFF. In DNA, the CDR3 is TGTGCCAGCTGGGGGCGTCTGGGGACTGAAGCTTTCTTT. The full variable domain, with the rest looked up from reference TRBV2 and TRBJ1-1, is EPEVTQTPSHQVTQMGQEVILRCVPISNHLYFYWYRQILGQKVEFLVSFYNNEISEKSEIFDDQFSVERPDGSNFTLKIRSTKLEDSAMYFCASWGRLGTEAFFGQGTRLTVV.

The rearrangement uses TRBV27 and TRBJ2-4; D ambiguous. The CDR3 loop spans 16 amino acids. Germline CDR1 MNHEY, CDR2 SMNVEV (reference sequence). Trimming cost V 5 bases and J 0 bases, with 14 bases left between them. The CDR3 bases are TGTGCCAGCAGTCCGTTAACGAAGCTAGCCAAAAACATTCAGTACTTC. Its protein is CASSPLTKLAKNIQYF.

The CDR3 region has the DNA TGTGCCAGCAGCTTAGCCGGGGACAGGGGCCAAGAGACCCAGTACTTC. It translates to CASSLAGDRGQETQYF. The rearrangement uses TRBV11-1 and TRBJ2-5; 10 bases match TRBD1. V lost 0 bases and J lost 1; bases outside the gene matches: 2. CDR3 length: 16 amino acids. The germline gives CDR1 SGHAT, CDR2 FQDESV (reference sequence).

This chain connects TRBV19 to TRBJ2-1; TRBD2 matches at 8 bases. V trimming: 2 bases; J trimming: 9 bases; junction bases outside the gene matches: 9. Germline-derived CDR1 and CDR2 are LNHDA and SQIVND (reference sequence). The CDR3 loop spans 15 amino acids. The CDR3 loop is CASSIYRGGQGEQFF. The CDR3 DNA is TGTGCCAGTAGTATATATCGGGGGGGGCAGGGTGAGCAGTTCTTC. Complete variable domain (other parts from reference TRBV19 and TRBJ2-1): DGGITQSPKYLFRKEGQNVTLSCEQNLNHDAMYWYRQDPGQGLRLIYYSQIVNDFQKGDIAEGYSVSREKKESFPLTVTSAQKNPTAFYLCASSIYRGGQGEQFFGPGTRLTVL.